A selection of T cell receptor beta chains follows, all from one sample in a study of human T cells and chemical hapten exposure. Via MiXCR, TCRdb re-called the RACE reads, giving one row per CDR3 protein. There are more than 100,000 distinct CDR3 sequences in the sample; roughly 13% occur only once, and about 0.85% lies in the top ten. The sample consisted of whole blood, taken in connection with sensitization to the hapten diphenylcyclopropenone (DPC). The receptors derive from a man aged 18 to 30 with alopecia areata. Some clones in this sample may be carry-over from other donors' samples. Both conserved end residues are part of each CDR3. D genes are given only for firm matches. Expanded clones are given a class, and other clones once, few, many or no size at all.

>-|TRBJ1-5|TRBD1|TRBV6-2/TRBV6-3
CASSYPTGTGNNQPQHF
TGTGCCAGCAGTTACCCAACTGGGACAGGCAACAATCAGCCCCAGCATTTT
>many|TRBJ1-1|-|TRBV6-2/TRBV6-3
CASSSAGLNTEAFF
TGTGCCAGCAGTTCGGCAGGGTTGAACACTGAAGCTTTCTTT
>few|TRBJ1-2|TRBD1|TRBV10-3
CAIRQTGSNYGYTF
TGTGCCATCAGACAGACAGGGAGTAACTATGGCTACACCTTC
>few|TRBJ1-2|-|TRBV4-1
CASSQVEGHYGYTF
TGCGCCAGCAGCCAAGTTGAGGGCCACTATGGCTACACCTTC
>-|TRBJ1-5|-|TRBV9
CASSEGRGGQPQHF
TGTGCCAGCAGCGAAGGCAGGGGAGGACAGCCCCAGCATTTT
>few|TRBJ1-2|-|TRBV7-9
CASSLSSGYTF
TGTGCCAGCAGCTTATCCTCCGGCTACACCTTC
>few|TRBJ2-5|-|TRBV7-6
CASSFQEPETQYF
TGTGCCAGCAGCTTCCAGGAGCCCGAGACCCAGTACTTC
>-|TRBJ2-5|-|TRBV7-8
CASRSRGNQETQYF
TGTGCCAGCCGCTCGAGGGGGAACCAAGAGACCCAGTACTTC
>-|TRBJ1-6|-|TRBV27
CASQGFPLNSPLHF
TGTGCCTCGCAGGGATTTCCCCTTAATTCACCCCTCCACTTT
>-|TRBJ2-7|TRBD1|TRBV5-1
CASSAGTGLYEQYF
TGCGCCAGCAGCGCCGGGACAGGACTTTACGAGCAGTACTTC
>many|TRBJ2-4|TRBD1|TRBV10-3
CATGQGNIQYF
TGTGCCACTGGACAGGGGAACATTCAGTACTTC
>-|TRBJ1-2|TRBD1|TRBV4-1
CASSPLTGNYGYTF
TGCGCCAGCAGCCCACTGACAGGGAACTATGGCTACACCTTC
>-|TRBJ2-6|-|TRBV5-5
CATSGYSGANVLTF
TGTGCCACCTCAGGGTACTCTGGGGCCAACGTCCTGACTTTC
>-|TRBJ1-2|-|TRBV6-2/TRBV6-3
CASSSQGLSYGYTF
TGTGCCAGCAGTTCACAGGGATTGAGCTATGGCTACACCTTC
>once|TRBJ1-3|-|TRBV5-1
CASSSGLDLSGNTIYF
TGCGCCAGCAGCTCGGGGCTCGATCTTTCTGGAAACACCATATATTTT
>few|TRBJ2-3|-|TRBV20-1
CSASSRDLYTDTQYF
TGCAGTGCTTCTTCCCGGGATCTTTACACAGATACGCAGTATTTT
>few|TRBJ2-3|-|TRBV12-3/TRBV12-4
CASSLASLVDTQYF
TGTGCCAGCAGTTTAGCGAGTTTGGTAGATACGCAGTATTTT
>-|TRBJ1-4|-|TRBV27
CASSLGQGEEKLFF
TGTGCCAGCAGTTTGGGGCAGGGTGAGGAAAAACTGTTTTTT
>-|TRBJ1-5|-|TRBV10-3
CAISEGRQSFNQPQHF
TGTGCCATCAGTGAGGGACGACAGAGCTTCAATCAGCCCCAGCATTTT
>few|TRBJ2-1|-|TRBV21-1
CASSKRRVGGNEQFF
TGTGCCAGCAGCAAACGGAGGGTAGGGGGCAATGAGCAGTTCTTC
>-|TRBJ2-7|-|TRBV12-3/TRBV12-4
CASSPGGDSSYVQYF
TGTGCCAGCAGTCCCGGGGGAGACAGTTCCTACGTGCAGTACTTC
>few|TRBJ2-5|-|TRBV7-9
CASSLAMFRALGETQYF
TGTGCCAGCAGCTTAGCGATGTTTCGAGCATTGGGGGAGACCCAGTACTTC
>-|TRBJ1-1|-|TRBV6-2/TRBV6-3
CASSYWIEAEAFF
TGTGCCAGCAGTTACTGGATAGAAGCTGAAGCTTTCTTT
>-|TRBJ1-6|TRBD1|TRBV2
CASSGVSGTGALLLNSPLHF
TGTGCCAGCAGTGGGGTATCCGGGACAGGGGCCTTGCTACTAAATTCACCCCTCCACTTT
>few|TRBJ2-5|-|TRBV11-2
CASSRTAILETQYF
TGTGCCAGCAGCCGGACAGCCATATTAGAGACCCAGTACTTC
>few|TRBJ2-5|TRBD2|TRBV10-3
CAISVGVLAGGQETQYF
TGTGCCATCAGTGTAGGAGTACTAGCGGGGGGACAAGAGACCCAGTACTTC
>few|TRBJ2-5|TRBD1|TRBV12-3/TRBV12-4
CASSVQGKQETQYF
TGTGCCAGCAGTGTACAGGGGAAACAAGAGACCCAGTACTTC
>-|TRBJ2-7|-|TRBV11-2
CASSPGGREQYF
TGTGCCAGCAGCCCGGGGGGCCGAGAGCAGTACTTC
>-|TRBJ2-4|-|TRBV7-2
CASSLVASIAKNIQYF
TGTGCCAGCAGCTTAGTCGCTAGTATCGCCAAAAACATTCAGTACTTC
>-|TRBJ1-3|TRBD1|TRBV7-3
CASSPGQFLSGNTIYF
TGTGCCAGCAGCCCGGGACAGTTCCTCTCTGGAAACACCATATATTTT
>-|TRBJ1-1|TRBD1|TRBV11-2
CASSPDRELAFF
TGTGCCAGCAGCCCGGACAGGGAGTTAGCTTTCTTT
>-|TRBJ2-2|-|TRBV27
CASKMGPMNTGELFF
TGTGCCAGCAAAATGGGACCGATGAACACCGGGGAGCTGTTTTTT
>-|TRBJ2-7|TRBD2|TRBV6-1
CASMTSGGFLVYEQYF
TGTGCCAGCATGACTAGCGGGGGGTTTCTAGTCTACGAGCAGTACTTC
>few|TRBJ1-2|-|TRBV28
CASSLGGGYTF
TGTGCCAGCAGTTTAGGGGGCGGCTACACCTTC
>few|TRBJ2-7|-|TRBV6-2/TRBV6-3
CASSFGGAFSYEQYF
TGTGCCAGCAGTTTTGGCGGGGCTTTCTCCTACGAGCAGTACTTC
>few|TRBJ1-2|-|TRBV6-2/TRBV6-3
CASSYRATAPNYGYTF
TGTGCCAGCAGTTACCGGGCGACAGCGCCGAACTATGGCTACACCTTC
>-|TRBJ2-5|TRBD1|TRBV12-3/TRBV12-4
CASSLGQGVQETQYF
TGTGCCAGCAGCCTGGGACAGGGGGTACAAGAGACCCAGTACTTC
>-|TRBJ2-7|-|TRBV4-1
CASSQVPQGLSYEQYF
TGCGCCAGCAGCCAAGTCCCCCAGGGTCTGAGCTACGAGCAGTACTTC
>many|TRBJ1-1|-|TRBV29-1
CSTRGRADTEAFF
TGCTCCACTCGAGGAAGGGCCGACACTGAAGCTTTCTTT
>-|TRBJ2-1|TRBD1|TRBV29-1
CSVGKGQGPYNEQFF
TGCAGCGTTGGGAAGGGACAGGGACCCTACAATGAGCAGTTCTTC
>few|TRBJ2-5|-|TRBV6-2/TRBV6-3
CASSYGRTSETQYF
TGTGCCAGCAGTTACGGGCGGACCTCAGAGACCCAGTACTTC
>many|TRBJ2-5|TRBD1|TRBV5-4
CASRDRAQETQYF
TGTGCCAGCAGAGACAGGGCCCAAGAGACCCAGTACTTC
>-|TRBJ2-3|-|TRBV6-2/TRBV6-3
CASSYTGDTQYF
TGTGCCAGCAGTTATACGGGGGATACGCAGTATTTT
>few|TRBJ2-7|-|TRBV28
CASSLHGGGSYEQYF
TGTGCCAGCAGTTTACATGGGGGAGGCTCCTACGAGCAGTACTTC
>once|TRBJ2-1|TRBD1|TRBV4-1
CARSSQDLTGSSYNEQFF
TGCGCCAGGAGCAGCCAGGATTTGACAGGGAGCTCCTACAATGAGCAGTTCTTC
>-|TRBJ2-3|-|TRBV10-2
CASSVTGSDTQYF
TGCGCCAGCAGTGTCACAGGGTCGGATACGCAGTATTTT
>-|TRBJ2-1|TRBD2|TRBV7-9
CASSRSGGLYNEQFF
TGTGCCAGCAGCCGCAGCGGGGGCCTCTACAATGAGCAGTTCTTC
>many|TRBJ1-2|-|TRBV7-2
CASSQDLGIYGYTF
TGTGCCAGCAGCCAGGACTTGGGGATTTATGGCTACACCTTC
>few|TRBJ2-1|-|TRBV29-1
CSVRQPGPYNEQFF
TGCAGCGTTCGACAGCCTGGCCCCTACAATGAGCAGTTCTTC